What follows is one TCR beta chain and its context. This sample's RNA came from whole unsorted tissue. The data originate from a study of tumor and adjacent non-tumor tissue in lung cancer. The library came from three nested PCR rounds adapted from ARM-PCR protocols. Each CDR3 protein gets one entry after TCRdb re-called the multiplex PCR reads with MiXCR. The sample consists of over 110,000 distinct CDR3 sequences, around 60% of them appearing once. The germline V gene encodes CDR1 DFQATT and CDR2 SNEGSKA (reference sequence). This CDR3 has 14 amino acids. The ends were cut back, 7 bases at V and 2 bases at J, with 18 bases in the middle.

Sequencing was carried out using lung tumor tissue. This clonotype was sampled from a man between 60 and 75 years old with small cell lung cancer. This chain joins TRBV20-1 and TRBJ2-7, with D perhaps TRBD1 (6 bases). As DNA, the CDR3 is TGCAGTGTCAGACCCCCACAGGGTACCTACGAGCAGTACTTC. Protein: CSVRPPQGTYEQYF.